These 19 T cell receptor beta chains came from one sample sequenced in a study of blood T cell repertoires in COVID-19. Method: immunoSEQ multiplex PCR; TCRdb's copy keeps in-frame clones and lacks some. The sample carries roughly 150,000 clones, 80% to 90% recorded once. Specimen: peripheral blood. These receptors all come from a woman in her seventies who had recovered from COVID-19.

CDR3 nucleotide sequence: TGTGCCACCAGTGATACGGCGGGGGGGGCTGATCAGCCCCAGCATTTT. Its protein product is CATSDTAGGADQPQHF. The chain links TRBV24-1 to TRBJ1-5, with a weak D call TRBD1 (6 bases). The CDR3 has 16 residues. The V gene lost 3 bases and the J gene lost 5 bases, with 16 bases spanning the gap. Germline loops: CDR1 KGHDR, CDR2 SFDVKD.

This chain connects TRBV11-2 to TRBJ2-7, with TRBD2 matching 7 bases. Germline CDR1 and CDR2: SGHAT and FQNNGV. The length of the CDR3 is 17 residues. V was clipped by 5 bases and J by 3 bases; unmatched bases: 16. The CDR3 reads CASSQHLAGGVGYEQYF. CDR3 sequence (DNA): TGTGCCAGCAGCCAGCACTTAGCGGGTGGAGTTGGCTACGAGCAGTACTTC.

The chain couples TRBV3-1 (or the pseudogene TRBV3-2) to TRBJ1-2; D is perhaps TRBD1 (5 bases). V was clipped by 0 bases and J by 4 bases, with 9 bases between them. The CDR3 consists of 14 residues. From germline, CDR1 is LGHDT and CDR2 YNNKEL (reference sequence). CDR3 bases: TGTGCCAGCAGCCAAGACTTAAGGGGCTATGGCTACACCTTC. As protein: CASSQDLRGYGYTF.

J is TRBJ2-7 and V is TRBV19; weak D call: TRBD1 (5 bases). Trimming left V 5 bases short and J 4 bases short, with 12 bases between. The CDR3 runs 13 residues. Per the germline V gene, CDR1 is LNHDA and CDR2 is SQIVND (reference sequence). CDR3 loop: CASSPGLGYEQYF. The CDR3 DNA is TGTGCCAGTAGTCCAGGGTTGGGGTACGAGCAGTACTTC.

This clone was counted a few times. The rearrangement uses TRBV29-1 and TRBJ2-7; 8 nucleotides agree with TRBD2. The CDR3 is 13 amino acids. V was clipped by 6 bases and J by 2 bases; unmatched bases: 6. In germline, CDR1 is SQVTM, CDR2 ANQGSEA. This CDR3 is CSVGRVGTYEQYF. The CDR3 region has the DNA TGCAGCGTCGGGAGGGTTGGGACCTACGAGCAGTACTTC.

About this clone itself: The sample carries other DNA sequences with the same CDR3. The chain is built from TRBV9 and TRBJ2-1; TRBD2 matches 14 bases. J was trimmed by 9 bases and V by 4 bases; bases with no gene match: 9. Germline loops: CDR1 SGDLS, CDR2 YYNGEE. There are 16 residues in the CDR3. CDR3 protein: CASSPRLAGGPVEQFF. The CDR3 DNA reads TGTGCCAGCAGCCCCCGACTAGCGGGAGGGCCTGTTGAGCAGTTCTTC.

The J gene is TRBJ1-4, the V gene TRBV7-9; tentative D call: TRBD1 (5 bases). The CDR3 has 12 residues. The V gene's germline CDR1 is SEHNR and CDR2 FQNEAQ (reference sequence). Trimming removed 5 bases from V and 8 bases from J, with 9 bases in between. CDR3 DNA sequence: TGTGCCAGCAGCCCCCAGGGCGAAAAACTGTTTTTT. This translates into CASSPQGEKLFF.

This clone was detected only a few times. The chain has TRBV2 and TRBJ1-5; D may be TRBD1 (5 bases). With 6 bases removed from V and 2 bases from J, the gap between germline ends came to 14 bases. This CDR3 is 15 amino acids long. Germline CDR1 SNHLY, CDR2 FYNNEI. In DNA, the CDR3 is TGTGCCAGCAGCCCGGGGGGGGTGGGCAATCAGCCCCAGCATTTT. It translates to CASSPGGVGNQPQHF.

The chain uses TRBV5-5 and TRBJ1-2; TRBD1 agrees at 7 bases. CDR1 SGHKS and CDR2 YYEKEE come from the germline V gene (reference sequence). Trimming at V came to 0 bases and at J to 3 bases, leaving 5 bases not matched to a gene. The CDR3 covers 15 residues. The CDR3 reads CASSLGGQAHYGYTF. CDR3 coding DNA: TGTGCCAGCAGCTTGGGCGGACAGGCACACTATGGCTACACCTTC.

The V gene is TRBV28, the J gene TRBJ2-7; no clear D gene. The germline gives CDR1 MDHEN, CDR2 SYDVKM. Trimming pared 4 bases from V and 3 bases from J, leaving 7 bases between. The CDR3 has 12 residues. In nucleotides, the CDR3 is TGTGCCAGCAGTTCCTTCGGCTACGAGCAGTACTTC. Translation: CASSSFGYEQYF.

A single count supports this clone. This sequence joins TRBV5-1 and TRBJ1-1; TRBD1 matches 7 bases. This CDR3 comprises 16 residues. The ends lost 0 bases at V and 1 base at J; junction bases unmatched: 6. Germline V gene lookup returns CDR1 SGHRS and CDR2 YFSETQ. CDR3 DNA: TGCGCCAGCAGCTTGGTTGGGGCAGGGGGGAACACTGAAGCTTTCTTT. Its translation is CASSLVGAGGNTEAFF.

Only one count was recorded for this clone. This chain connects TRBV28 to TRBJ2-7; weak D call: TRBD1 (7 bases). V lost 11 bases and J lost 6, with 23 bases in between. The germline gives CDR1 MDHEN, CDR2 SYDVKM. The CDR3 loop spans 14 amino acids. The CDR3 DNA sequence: TGTGCCCTAGGGCGGGCAGGGGGGTTTCGCGAGCAGTACTTC. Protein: CALGRAGGFREQYF.

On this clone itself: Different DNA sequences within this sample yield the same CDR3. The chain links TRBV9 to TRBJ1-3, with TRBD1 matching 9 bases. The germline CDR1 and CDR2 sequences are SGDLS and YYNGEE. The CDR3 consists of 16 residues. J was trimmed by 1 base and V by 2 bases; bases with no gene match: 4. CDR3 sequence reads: CASSVGGTGSGNTIYF. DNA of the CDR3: TGTGCCAGCAGCGTCGGAGGGACAGGGTCTGGAAACACCATATATTTT.

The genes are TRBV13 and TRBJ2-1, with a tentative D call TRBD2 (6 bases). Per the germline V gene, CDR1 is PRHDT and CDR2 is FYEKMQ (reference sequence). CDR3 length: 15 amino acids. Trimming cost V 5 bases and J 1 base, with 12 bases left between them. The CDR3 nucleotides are TGTGCCAGCAGCCCGGGACTGGGGTCCTACAATGAGCAGTTCTTC. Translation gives CASSPGLGSYNEQFF.

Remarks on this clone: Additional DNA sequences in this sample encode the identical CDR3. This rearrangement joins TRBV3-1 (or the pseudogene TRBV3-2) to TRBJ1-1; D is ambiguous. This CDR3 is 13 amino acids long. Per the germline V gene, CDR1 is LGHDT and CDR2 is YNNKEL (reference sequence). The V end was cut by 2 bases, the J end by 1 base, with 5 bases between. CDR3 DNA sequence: TGTGCCAGCAGCCAATCGCGGAACACTGAAGCTTTCTTT. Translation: CASSQSRNTEAFF.

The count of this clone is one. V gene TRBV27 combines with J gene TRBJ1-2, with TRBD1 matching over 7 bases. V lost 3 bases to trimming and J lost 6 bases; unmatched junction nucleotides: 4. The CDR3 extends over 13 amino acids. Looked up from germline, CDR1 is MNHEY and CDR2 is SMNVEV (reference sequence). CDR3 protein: CASSFNRGDGYTF. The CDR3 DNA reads TGTGCCAGCAGTTTTAACAGGGGAGATGGCTACACCTTC.

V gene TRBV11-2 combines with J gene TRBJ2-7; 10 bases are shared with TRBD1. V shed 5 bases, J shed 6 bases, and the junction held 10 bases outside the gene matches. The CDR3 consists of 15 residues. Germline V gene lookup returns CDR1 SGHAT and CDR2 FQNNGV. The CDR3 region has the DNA TGTGCCAGCAGCCCCAGTAGGGGGACAGGGGCCGAGCAGTACTTC. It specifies CASSPSRGTGAEQYF.

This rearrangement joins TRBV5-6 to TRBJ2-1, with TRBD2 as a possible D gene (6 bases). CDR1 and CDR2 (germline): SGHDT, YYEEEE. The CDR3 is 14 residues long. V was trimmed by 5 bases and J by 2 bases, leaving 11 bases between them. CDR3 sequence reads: CASRSRTTYNEQFF. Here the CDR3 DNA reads TGTGCCAGCAGGTCCAGGACTACCTACAATGAGCAGTTCTTC. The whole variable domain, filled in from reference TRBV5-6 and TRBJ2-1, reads DAGVTQSPTHLIKTRGQQVTLRCSPKSGHDTVSWYQQALGQGPQFIFQYYEEEERQRGNFPDRFSGHQFPNYSSELNVNALLLGDSALYLCASRSRTTYNEQFFGPGTRLTVL.

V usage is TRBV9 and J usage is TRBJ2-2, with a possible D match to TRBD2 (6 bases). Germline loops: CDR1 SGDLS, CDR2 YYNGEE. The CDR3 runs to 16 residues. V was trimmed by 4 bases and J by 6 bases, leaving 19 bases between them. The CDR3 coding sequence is TGTGCCAGCAGCCCCCTCGTAGGAGGGGCGGCCGGGGAGCTGTTTTTT. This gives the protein CASSPLVGGAAGELFF.